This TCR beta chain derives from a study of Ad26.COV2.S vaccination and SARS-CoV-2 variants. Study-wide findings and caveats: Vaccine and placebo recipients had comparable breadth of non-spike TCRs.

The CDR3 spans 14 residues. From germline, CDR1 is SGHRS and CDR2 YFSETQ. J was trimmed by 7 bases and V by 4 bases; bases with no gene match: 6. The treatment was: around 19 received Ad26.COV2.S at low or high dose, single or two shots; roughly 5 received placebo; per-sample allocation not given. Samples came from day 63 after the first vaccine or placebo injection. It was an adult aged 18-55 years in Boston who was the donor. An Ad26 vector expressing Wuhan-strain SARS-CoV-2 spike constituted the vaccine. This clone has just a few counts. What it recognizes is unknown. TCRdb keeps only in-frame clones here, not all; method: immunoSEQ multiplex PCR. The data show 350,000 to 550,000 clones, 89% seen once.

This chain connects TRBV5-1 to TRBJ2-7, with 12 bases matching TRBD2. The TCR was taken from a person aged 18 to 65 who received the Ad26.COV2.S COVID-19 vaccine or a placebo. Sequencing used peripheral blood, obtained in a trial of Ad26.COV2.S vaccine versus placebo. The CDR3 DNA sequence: TGCGCCAGCAGCCTGCTAGCGGGGGGGCGTGAGCAGTACTTC. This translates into CASSLLAGGREQYF.